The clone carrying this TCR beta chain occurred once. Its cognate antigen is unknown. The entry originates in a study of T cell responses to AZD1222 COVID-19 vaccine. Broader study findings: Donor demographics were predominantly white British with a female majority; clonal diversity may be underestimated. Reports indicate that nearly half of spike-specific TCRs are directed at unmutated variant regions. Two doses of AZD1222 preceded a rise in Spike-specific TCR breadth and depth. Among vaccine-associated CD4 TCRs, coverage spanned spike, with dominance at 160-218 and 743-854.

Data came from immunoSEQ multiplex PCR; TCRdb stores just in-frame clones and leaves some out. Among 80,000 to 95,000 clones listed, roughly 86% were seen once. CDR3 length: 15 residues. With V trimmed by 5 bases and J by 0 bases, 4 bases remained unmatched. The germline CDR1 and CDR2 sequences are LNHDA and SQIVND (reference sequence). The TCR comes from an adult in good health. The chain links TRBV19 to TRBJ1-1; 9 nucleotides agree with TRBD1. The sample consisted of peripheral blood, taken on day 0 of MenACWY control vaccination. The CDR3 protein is CASSLGTGLNTEAFF. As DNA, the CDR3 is TGTGCCAGTAGTCTCGGGACAGGGCTGAACACTGAAGCTTTCTTT.